Reported below is one T cell receptor beta chain. Its antigen is undetermined. This CDR3 spans 12 amino acids. The germline V gene has CDR1 SQVTM and CDR2 ANQGSEA. Trimming took 7 bases from V and 3 from J; bases not matched to a gene: 4. Using immunoSEQ multiplex PCR, the repertoire was profiled, and TCRdb retains in-frame clones only, with some absent. This table holds about 82,000 clones, 85% to 95% found once. The data derive from a study of T cell responses to AZD1222 COVID-19 vaccine. General study findings and limits: Spike-specific TCR breadth and depth were elevated following two AZD1222 doses. Repertoires were sampled only after the peak T cell response.

V usage is TRBV29-1 and J usage is TRBJ1-1; 8 nucleotides agree with TRBD1. This specimen consisted of peripheral blood, obtained on day 0 of AZD1222 vaccination. The sequence was collected from an adult in good health. CDR3 bases: TGCAGCGGGGGGACAGGCGACACTGAAGCTTTCTTT. Encoded protein: CSGGTGDTEAFF.